This T cell receptor beta chain was documented in a study of T-cell memory formation after mild COVID-19. Study in general: Most TCR clusters belonged to a single donor. Study-wide points: Clones contracting over day 15 to 85 were CD4/CD8 balanced, with later expanders leaning CD4+.

In TCRdb, the 5' RACE reads were re-called with MiXCR into one record per CDR3 protein. The table records about 290,000 distinct CDR3 sequences, about 16% of them present only once. This CDR3 has 16 amino acids. The V gene lost 0 bases and the J gene lost 2 bases, with 12 bases spanning the gap. Germline V lookup: CDR1 LGHNA, CDR2 YSLEER. This clonotype was recorded many times. Its antigen is still unknown. The origin of this receptor is a man aged 18 to 30 who had mild COVID-19 (a few samples of this study predate the infection). Cell type and time point are not known. The V call is TRBV4-3, the J call TRBJ2-3; D uncertain. Input material: PBMCs or a T cell subset sorted from them (not recorded which). The CDR3 region is CASSQEGPPSTDTQYF. CDR3 DNA sequence: TGCGCCAGCAGCCAAGAAGGGCCACCCTCCACAGATACGCAGTATTTT.